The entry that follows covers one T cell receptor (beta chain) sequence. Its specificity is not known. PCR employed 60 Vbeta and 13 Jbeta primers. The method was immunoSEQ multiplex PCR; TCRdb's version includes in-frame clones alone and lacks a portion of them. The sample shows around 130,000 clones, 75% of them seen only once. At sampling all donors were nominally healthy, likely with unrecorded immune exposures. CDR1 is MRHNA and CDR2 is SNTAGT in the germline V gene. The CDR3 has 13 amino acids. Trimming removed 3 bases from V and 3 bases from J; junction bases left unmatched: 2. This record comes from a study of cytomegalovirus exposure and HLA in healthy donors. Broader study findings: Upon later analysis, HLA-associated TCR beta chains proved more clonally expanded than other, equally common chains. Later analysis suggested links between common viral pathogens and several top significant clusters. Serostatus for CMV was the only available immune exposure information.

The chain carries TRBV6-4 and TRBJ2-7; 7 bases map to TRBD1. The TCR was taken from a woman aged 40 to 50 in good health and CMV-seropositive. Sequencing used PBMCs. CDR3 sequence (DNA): TGTGCCAGCAGTGAACGGGACAGCTACGAGCAGTACTTC. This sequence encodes CASSERDSYEQYF.